This T cell receptor (beta chain) was obtained from a study of siplizumab effects on memory and regulatory T cells. V lost 6 bases, J lost 8 bases, and 13 bases lay in between. The CDR3 has 12 residues. The germline V gene encodes CDR1 KGHSH and CDR2 LQKENI. Clones were read by immunoSEQ multiplex PCR, and TCRdb kept only the in-frame ones, dropping some. The sample contains more than 85,000 clones, just over 90% of which appear only once. The rearrangement links TRBV18 to TRBJ1-2; D not resolved. This receptor was identified in a human donor in good health. Specimen: Tregs sorted from blood. CDR3 protein: CASSGQVYGYTF. In nucleotides, the CDR3 is TGTGCCAGCTCCGGCCAAGTTTACGGCTACACCTTC.